Below, 3 T cell receptor beta chains from the same sample are listed, as sequenced in a study of beta chain features in type 1 diabetes. Expressed TCRB transcripts got sequenced, as all isolated RNA was reverse transcribed. Profiled with immunoSEQ multiplex PCR; TCRdb holds only in-frame clones, not every one. The sample holds nearly 350,000 clones; 7% to 9% are singletons and the top ten take less than 0.5%. The sequenced material came from central memory CD4+ T cells from blood. These TCRs come from a woman younger than 30 in good health.

This clone was counted a few times. A much more abundant neighbour one base away suggests this may be a read error. This chain connects TRBV7-2 to TRBJ2-5; no reliable D call. The end of the DNA is better explained by TRBJ2-7, so the J call may be wrong. Germline-derived CDR1 and CDR2 are SGHTA and FQGNSA. The CDR3 runs to 11 residues. CDR3 nucleotides: TGTGCCAGCAGCTTAGACTACGAGCAGTACTTC. Its translation is CASSLDYEQYF.

The rearrangement links TRBV5-1 to TRBJ2-7, with TRBD2 identical over 7 bases. Looked up from germline, CDR1 is SGHRS and CDR2 is YFSETQ. V was clipped by 3 bases and J by 4 bases; unmatched bases: 13. The CDR3 length is 16 residues. Here the CDR3 DNA reads TGCGCCAGCAGCTGGGGGAGCGGGAATCTTGTATACGAGCAGTACTTC. This gives the protein CASSWGSGNLVYEQYF.

The chain couples TRBV7-9 to TRBJ1-1; TRBD1 is a possible D gene (5 bases). With 0 bases removed from V and 6 bases from J, the gap between germline ends came to 8 bases. The CDR3 is 13 amino acids. Germline lookup yields CDR1 SEHNR and CDR2 FQNEAQ (reference sequence). CDR3 amino acids: CASSLAQGAEAFF. The CDR3 DNA sequence: TGTGCCAGCAGCTTAGCGCAGGGAGCTGAAGCTTTCTTT. The whole variable domain, filled in from reference TRBV7-9 and TRBJ1-1, reads DTGVSQNPRHKITKRGQNVTFRCDPISEHNRLYWYRQTLGQGPEFLTYFQNEAQLEKSRLLSDRFSAERPKGSFSTLEIQRTEQGDSAMYLCASSLAQGAEAFFGQGTRLTVV.